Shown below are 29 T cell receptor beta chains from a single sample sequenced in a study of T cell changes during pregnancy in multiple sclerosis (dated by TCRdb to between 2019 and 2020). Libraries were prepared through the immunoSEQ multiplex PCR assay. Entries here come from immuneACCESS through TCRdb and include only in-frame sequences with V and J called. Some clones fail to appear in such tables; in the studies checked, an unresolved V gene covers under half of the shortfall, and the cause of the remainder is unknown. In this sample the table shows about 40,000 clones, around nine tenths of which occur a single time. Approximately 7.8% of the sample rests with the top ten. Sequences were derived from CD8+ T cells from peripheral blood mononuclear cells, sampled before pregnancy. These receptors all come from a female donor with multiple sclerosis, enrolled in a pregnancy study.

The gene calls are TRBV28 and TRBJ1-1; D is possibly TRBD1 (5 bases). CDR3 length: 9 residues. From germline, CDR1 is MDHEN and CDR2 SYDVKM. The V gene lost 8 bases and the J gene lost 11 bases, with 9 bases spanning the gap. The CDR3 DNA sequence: TGTGCCAGCGGGAGGGGTGCTTTCTTT. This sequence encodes CASGRGAFF.

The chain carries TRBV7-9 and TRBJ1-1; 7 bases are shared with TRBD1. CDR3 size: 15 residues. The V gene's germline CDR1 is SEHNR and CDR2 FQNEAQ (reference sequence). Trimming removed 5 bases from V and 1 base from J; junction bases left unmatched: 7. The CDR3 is CASSNRGGGNTEAFF. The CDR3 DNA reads TGTGCCAGCAGCAACAGGGGTGGGGGGAACACTGAAGCTTTCTTT.

The CDR3 is CASSFSTGELFF. The CDR3 bases are TGTGCCAGCAGCTTTAGTACCGGGGAGCTGTTTTTT. This rearrangement joins TRBV11-3 to TRBJ2-2; D gene uncertain. Trimming pared 3 bases from V and 5 bases from J, leaving 4 bases between. Germline V gene sequence: CDR1 SGHNT, CDR2 YENEEA. The CDR3 has 12 residues.

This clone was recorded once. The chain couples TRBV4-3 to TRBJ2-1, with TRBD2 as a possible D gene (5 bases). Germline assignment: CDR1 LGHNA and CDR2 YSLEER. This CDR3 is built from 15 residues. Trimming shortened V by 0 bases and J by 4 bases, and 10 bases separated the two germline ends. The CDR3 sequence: CASSQDGISYNEQFF. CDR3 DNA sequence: TGCGCCAGCAGCCAAGACGGGATCTCGTACAATGAGCAGTTCTTC.

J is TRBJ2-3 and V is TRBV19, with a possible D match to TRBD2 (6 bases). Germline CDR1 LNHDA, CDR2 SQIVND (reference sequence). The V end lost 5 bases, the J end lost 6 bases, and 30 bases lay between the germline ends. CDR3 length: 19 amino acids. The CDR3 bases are TGTGCCAGTAGTCCGTCGGAGATTGTGCAAGGCCATCGGGGGGATACGCAGTATTTT. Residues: CASSPSEIVQGHRGDTQYF.

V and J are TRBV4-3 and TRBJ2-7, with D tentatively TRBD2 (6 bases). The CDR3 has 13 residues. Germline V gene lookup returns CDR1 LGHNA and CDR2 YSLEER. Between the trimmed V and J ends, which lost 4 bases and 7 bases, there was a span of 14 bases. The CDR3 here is CASSRDVGREQYF. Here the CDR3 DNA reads TGCGCCAGCAGCCGGGACGTCGGGAGAGAGCAGTACTTC.

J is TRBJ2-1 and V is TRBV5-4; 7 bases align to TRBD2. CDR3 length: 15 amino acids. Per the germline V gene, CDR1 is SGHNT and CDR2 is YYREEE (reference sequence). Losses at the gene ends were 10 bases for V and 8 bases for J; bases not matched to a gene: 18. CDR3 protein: CAGRYFAGVLDEQFF. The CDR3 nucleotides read TGTGCCGGACGGTATTTTGCGGGAGTCTTAGATGAGCAGTTCTTC.

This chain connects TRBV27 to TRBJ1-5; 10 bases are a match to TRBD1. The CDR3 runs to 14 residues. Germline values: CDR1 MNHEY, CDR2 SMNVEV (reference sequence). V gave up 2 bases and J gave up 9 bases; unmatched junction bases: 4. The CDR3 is CASSLETGGLPQHF. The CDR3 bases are TGTGCCAGCAGTTTAGAGACAGGGGGCTTGCCCCAGCATTTT.

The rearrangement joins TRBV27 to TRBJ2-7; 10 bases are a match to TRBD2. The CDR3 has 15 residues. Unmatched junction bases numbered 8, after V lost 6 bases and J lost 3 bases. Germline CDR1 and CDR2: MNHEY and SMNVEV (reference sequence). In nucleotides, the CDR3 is TGTGCCAGCAGCCCCACCGGACTAGCGGTCTACGAGCAGTACTTC. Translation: CASSPTGLAVYEQYF.

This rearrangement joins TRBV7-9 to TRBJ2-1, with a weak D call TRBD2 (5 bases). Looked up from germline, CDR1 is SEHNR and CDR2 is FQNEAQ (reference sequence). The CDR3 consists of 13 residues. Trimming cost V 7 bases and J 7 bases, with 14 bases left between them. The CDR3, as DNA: TGTGCCAGCACCCTGGCGGTAGCGAATGAGCAGTTCTTC. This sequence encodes CASTLAVANEQFF.

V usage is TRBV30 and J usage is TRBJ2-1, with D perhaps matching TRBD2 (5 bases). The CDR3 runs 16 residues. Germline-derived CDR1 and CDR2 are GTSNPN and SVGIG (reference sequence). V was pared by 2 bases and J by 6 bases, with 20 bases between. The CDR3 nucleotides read TGTGCCTGGAGTCCCCCCCAGCGGTACATCCCCAATGAGCAGTTCTTC. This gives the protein CAWSPPQRYIPNEQFF.

The CDR3 loop reads CASSIGVGIYEQYF. CDR3 coding DNA: TGTGCCAGTAGTATAGGGGTCGGGATTTACGAGCAGTACTTC. The chain employs TRBV19 and TRBJ2-7, with D possibly being TRBD2 (5 bases). Germline-derived CDR1 and CDR2 are LNHDA and SQIVND (reference sequence). V lost 1 base and J lost 4, with 11 bases in between. The CDR3 is 14 amino acids.

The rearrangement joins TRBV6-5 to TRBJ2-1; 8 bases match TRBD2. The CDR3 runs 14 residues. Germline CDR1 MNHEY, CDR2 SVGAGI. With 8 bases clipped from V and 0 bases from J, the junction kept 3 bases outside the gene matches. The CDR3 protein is CASFAGGSYNEQFF. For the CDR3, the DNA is TGTGCCAGCTTCGCGGGGGGCTCCTACAATGAGCAGTTCTTC.

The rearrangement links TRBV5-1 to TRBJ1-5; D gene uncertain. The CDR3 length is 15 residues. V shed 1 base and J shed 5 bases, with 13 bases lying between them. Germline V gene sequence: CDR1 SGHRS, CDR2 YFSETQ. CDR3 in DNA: TGCGCCAGCAGCTTGTACCCGAGGAGTGATCAGCCCCAGCATTTT. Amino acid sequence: CASSLYPRSDQPQHF.

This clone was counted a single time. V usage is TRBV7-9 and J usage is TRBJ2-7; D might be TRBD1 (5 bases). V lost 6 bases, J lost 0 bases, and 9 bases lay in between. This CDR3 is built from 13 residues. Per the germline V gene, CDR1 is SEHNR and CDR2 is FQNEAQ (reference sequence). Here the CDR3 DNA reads TGTGCCAGCAGTCACAGGACCTCCTACGAGCAGTACTTC. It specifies CASSHRTSYEQYF.

The CDR3 sequence is CASSPTGRAGGYTF. Written as DNA, the CDR3 is TGCGCCAGCAGCCCTACAGGGAGAGCAGGTGGCTACACCTTC. The gene calls are TRBV4-1 and TRBJ1-2, with D maybe TRBD1 (6 bases). Germline V gene data show CDR1 as MGHRA and CDR2 as YSYEKL. V was trimmed by 4 bases and J by 7 bases, leaving 16 bases between them. This CDR3 region has 14 residues.

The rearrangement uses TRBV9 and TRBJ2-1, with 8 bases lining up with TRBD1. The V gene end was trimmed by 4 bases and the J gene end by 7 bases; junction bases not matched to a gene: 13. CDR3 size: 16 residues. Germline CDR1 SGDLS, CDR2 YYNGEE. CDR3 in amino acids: CASSPRTGLDWNEQFF. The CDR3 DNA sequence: TGTGCCAGCAGCCCCCGGACAGGGTTGGACTGGAATGAGCAGTTCTTC.

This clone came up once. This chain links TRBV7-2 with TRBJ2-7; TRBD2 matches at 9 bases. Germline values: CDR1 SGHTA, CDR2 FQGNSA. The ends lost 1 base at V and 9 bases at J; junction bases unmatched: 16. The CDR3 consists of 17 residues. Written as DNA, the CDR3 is TGTGCCAGCAGCTTAGGGACAGCTAGCGGGGTAGCTACGAGGCAGTACTTC. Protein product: CASSLGTASGVATRQYF.

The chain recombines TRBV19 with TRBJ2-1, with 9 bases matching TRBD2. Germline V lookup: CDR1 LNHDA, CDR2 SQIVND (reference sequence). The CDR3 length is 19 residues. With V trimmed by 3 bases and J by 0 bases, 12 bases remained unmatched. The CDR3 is CASSIPSGIPSGSYNEQFF. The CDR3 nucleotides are TGTGCCAGTAGTATTCCTAGCGGGATACCGAGTGGCTCCTACAATGAGCAGTTCTTC.

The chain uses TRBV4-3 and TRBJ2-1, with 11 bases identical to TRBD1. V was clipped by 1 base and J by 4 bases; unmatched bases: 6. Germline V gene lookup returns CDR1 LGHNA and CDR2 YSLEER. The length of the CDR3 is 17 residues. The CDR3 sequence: CASSQGTGGGRYNEQFF. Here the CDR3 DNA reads TGCGCCAGCAGCCAAGGGACAGGGGGCGGTAGGTACAATGAGCAGTTCTTC.

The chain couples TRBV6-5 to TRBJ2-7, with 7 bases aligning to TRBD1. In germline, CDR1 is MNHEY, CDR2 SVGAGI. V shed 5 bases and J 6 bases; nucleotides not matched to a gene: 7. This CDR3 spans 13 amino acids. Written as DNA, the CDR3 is TGTGCCAGCAGTCCGACAGGGTCTGGCGAGCAGTACTTC. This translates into CASSPTGSGEQYF.

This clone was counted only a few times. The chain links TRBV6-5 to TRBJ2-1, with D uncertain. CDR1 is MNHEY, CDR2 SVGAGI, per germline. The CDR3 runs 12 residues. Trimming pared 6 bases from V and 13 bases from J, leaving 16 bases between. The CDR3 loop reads CASRSAGPSQFF. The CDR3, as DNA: TGTGCCAGCAGATCCGCTGGGCCCAGTCAGTTCTTC.

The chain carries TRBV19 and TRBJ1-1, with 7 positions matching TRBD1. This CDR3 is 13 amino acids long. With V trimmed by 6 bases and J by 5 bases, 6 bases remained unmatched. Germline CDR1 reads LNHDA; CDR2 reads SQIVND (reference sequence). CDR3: CASRGGAWTEAFF. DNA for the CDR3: TGTGCCAGTAGAGGGGGCGCATGGACTGAAGCTTTCTTT. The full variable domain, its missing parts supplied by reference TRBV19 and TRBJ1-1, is DGGITQSPKYLFRKEGQNVTLSCEQNLNHDAMYWYRQDPGQGLRLIYYSQIVNDFQKGDIAEGYSVSREKKESFPLTVTSAQKNPTAFYLCASRGGAWTEAFFGQGTRLTVV.

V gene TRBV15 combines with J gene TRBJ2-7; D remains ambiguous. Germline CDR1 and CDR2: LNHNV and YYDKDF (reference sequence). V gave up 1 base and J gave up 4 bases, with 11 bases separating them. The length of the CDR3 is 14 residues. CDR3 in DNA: TGTGCCACCAGCAGAGCTAGGAACCTTTACGAGCAGTACTTC. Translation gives CATSRARNLYEQYF.

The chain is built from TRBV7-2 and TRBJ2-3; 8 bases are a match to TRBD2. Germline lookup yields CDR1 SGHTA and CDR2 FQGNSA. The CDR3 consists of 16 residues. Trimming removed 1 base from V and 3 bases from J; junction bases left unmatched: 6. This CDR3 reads CASSLVTGGTTDTQYF. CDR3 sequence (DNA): TGTGCCAGCAGCTTAGTCACGGGAGGGACGACAGATACGCAGTATTTT.

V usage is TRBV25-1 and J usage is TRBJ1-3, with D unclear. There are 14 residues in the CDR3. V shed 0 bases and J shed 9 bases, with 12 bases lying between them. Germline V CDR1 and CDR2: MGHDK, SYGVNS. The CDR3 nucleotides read TGTGCCAGCAGTGAATACACCCAAGGAGGCACCATATATTTT. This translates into CASSEYTQGGTIYF.

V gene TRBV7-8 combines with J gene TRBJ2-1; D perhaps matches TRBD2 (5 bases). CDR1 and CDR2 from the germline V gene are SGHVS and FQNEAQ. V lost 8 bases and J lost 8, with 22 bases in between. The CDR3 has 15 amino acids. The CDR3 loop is CASRGTQTLAYEQFF. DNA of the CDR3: TGTGCCAGCCGTGGCACCCAAACGCTAGCTTATGAGCAGTTCTTC. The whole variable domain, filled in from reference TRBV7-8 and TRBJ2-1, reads GAGVSQSPRYKVAKRGQDVALRCDPISGHVSLFWYQQALGQGPEFLTYFQNEAQLDKSGLPSDRFFAERPEGSVSTLKIQRTQQEDSAVYLCASRGTQTLAYEQFFGPGTRLTVL.

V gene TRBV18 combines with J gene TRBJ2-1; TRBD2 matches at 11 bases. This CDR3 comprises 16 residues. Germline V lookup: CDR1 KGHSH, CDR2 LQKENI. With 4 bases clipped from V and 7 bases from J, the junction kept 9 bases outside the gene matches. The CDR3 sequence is CASSLSGRAPGNEQFF. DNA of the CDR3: TGTGCCAGCTCACTTAGCGGGAGGGCCCCGGGGAATGAGCAGTTCTTC.

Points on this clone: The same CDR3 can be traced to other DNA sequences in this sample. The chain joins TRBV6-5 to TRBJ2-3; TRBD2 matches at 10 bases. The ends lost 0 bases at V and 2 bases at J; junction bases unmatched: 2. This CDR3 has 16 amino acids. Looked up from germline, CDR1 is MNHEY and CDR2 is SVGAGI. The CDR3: CASSYSLAGATDTQYF. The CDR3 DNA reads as TGTGCCAGCAGTTACTCCCTAGCGGGGGCCACAGATACGCAGTATTTT.